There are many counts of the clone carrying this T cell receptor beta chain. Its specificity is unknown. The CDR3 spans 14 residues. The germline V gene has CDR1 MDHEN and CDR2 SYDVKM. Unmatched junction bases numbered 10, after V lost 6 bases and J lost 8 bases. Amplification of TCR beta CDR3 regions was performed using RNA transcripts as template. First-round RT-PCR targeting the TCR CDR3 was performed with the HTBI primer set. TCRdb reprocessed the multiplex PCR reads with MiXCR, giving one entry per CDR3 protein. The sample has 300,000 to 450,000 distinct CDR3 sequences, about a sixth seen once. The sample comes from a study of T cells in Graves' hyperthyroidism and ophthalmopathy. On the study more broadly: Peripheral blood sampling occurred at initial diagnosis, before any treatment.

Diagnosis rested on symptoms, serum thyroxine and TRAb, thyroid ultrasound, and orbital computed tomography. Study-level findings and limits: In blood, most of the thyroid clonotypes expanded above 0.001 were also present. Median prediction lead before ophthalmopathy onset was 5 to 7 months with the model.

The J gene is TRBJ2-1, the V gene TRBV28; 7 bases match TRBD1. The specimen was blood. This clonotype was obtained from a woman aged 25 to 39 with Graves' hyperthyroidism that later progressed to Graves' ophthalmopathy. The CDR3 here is CASSRYRGRDEQFF. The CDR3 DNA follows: TGTGCCAGCAGCCGCTACAGGGGAAGGGATGAGCAGTTCTTC.